These T cell receptor beta chains were read from a single sample in a study of blood T cells in healthy people across ages. A single record per CDR3 protein comes from TCRdb applying MiXCR to the 5' RACE reads. The sample includes more than 1,400,000 distinct CDR3 sequences, 42% seen only once; the top ten take approximately 7.9%. Sequences were obtained from blood. Receptors originate from a woman under 30 in good health. The CDR3 runs from the conserved cysteine through the conserved F or W. A D gene is named only where the DNA matches it firmly. Where a row states a size, it is once, few, many or the class of an expanded clone; other rows omit it.

V gene	J gene	clone size	D gene	CDR3 DNA	CDR3 protein
TRBV29-1	TRBJ2-7	-	-	TGCAGCGTTGTCTTGGAGGGGGGGAGCTCCTACGAGCAGTACTTC	CSVVLEGGSSYEQYF
TRBV15	TRBJ1-1	-	-	TGTGCCACCAGCAGAGCGGAGAACACTGAAGCTTTCTTT	CATSRAENTEAFF
TRBV2	TRBJ2-5	-	-	TGTGCCAGCAGCGACTTCCGAAGCAGGGAGCGAGAGACCCAGTACTTC	CASSDFRSRERETQYF
TRBV27	TRBJ1-2	-	TRBD1	TGTGCCAGCACCAGCGGGACAGGGTATCTTGGCTACACCTTC	CASTSGTGYLGYTF
TRBV6-1	TRBJ1-5	few	-	TGTGCCAGCAGTGAAATCTGGAGCAATCAGCCCCAGCATTTT	CASSEIWSNQPQHF
TRBV20-1	TRBJ2-7	-	TRBD2	TGCAGTGCTATTTCCGCGGGAGGCATCGAGGGAACCTACGAGCAGTACTTC	CSAISAGGIEGTYEQYF
TRBV6-6	TRBJ2-4	few	-	TGTGCCAGCAGTTACCCCAGGGAGTTGGAAAACATTCAGTACTTC	CASSYPRELENIQYF
TRBV7-9	TRBJ1-2	few	-	TGTGCCAGCAGCGTTCCCAGGCCTTATGGCTACACCTTC	CASSVPRPYGYTF
TRBV4-1	TRBJ1-3	-	-	TGCGCCAGCAGCCGAAGGACAGACTCTGGAAACACCATATATTTT	CASSRRTDSGNTIYF
TRBV5-1	TRBJ2-5	-	-	TGCGCCAGCATCATAAATGGCGGGGGCGAGGGAGAGACCCAGTACTTC	CASIINGGGEGETQYF
TRBV30	TRBJ1-1	few	-	TGTGCCTGGAGCCGCGGGGACAACACTGAAGCTTTCTTT	CAWSRGDNTEAFF
TRBV27	TRBJ2-4	once	-	TGTGCCAGCGCCCTCGACGGTCTGGAGCAGTACTTC	CASALDGLEQYF
TRBV27	TRBJ2-7	few	TRBD2	TGTGCCAGCAGTTCGGTTGGACTAGCGGGGGTTAGCTCCTACGAGCAGTACTTC	CASSSVGLAGVSSYEQYF
TRBV14	TRBJ1-2	-	-	TGTGCCAGCAGCCAAGATGCAGGCTATGGCTACACCTTC	CASSQDAGYGYTF
TRBV4-1	TRBJ2-4	few	-	TGCGCCAGCAGCCAGAATAGCGCAGCCAAAAACATTCAGTACTTC	CASSQNSAAKNIQYF
TRBV20-1	TRBJ1-6	few	-	TGCAGTGCAGGGACGGCGAATAATTCACCCCTCCACTTT	CSAGTANNSPLHF
TRBV24-1	TRBJ2-4	-	-	TGTGCCACCAGTGATCCGGCCCTGGGGGGCAAAAACATTCAGTACTTC	CATSDPALGGKNIQYF
TRBV30	TRBJ1-2	few	-	TGTGCCTGGAGGGCCGGGACTTTGGATGGCTACACCTTC	CAWRAGTLDGYTF